This entry describes one T cell receptor (beta chain). The data were obtained in a study of T-cell reconstitution after alpha-beta-depleted transplantation in children. As it was prepared, the TCRbeta library received unique molecular identifiers. Via MiXCR, TCRdb re-called the PCR reads, giving one row per CDR3 protein. The profile covers nearly 550,000 distinct CDR3 sequences, with about 17% appearing a single time and 3% to 4% taken by the ten largest. V was cut by 2 bases and J by 7 bases, with 9 bases left in between. Germline V gene data show CDR1 as SGHVS and CDR2 as FQNEAQ. The CDR3 totals 13 residues.

The chain uses TRBV7-8 and TRBJ1-3; unclear D gene. This clonotype was obtained from a human donor who donated a stem cell graft to a child with acute lymphoblastic leukemia. The sample in question was PBMCs from the stem cell graft donor, obtained from the stem cell graft. The CDR3 DNA follows: TGTGCCAGCAGCTTAAGATTACTTAACACCATATATTTT. It is translated as CASSLRLLNTIYF. Together with reference TRBV7-8 and TRBJ1-3, the CDR3 gives the full variable domain: GAGVSQSPRYKVAKRGQDVALRCDPISGHVSLFWYQQALGQGPEFLTYFQNEAQLDKSGLPSDRFFAERPEGSVSTLKIQRTQQEDSAVYLCASSLRLLNTIYFGEGSWLTVV.